These T cell receptor beta chains were read from a single sample in a study of blood T cells in healthy people across ages. TCRdb called the 5' RACE reads again in MiXCR, with one record for every CDR3 protein. The sample includes about 900,000 distinct CDR3 sequences, 40% to 60% of them seen just once. The sample comprised blood. The receptors were gathered from a man aged 30 to 39 in good health. Each CDR3 is given without its conserved first and last residue.

TRBV18,TRBJ2-5,ASSPFSGEETQY
TRBV20-1,TRBJ2-3,SARWSGVKILDTQY
TRBV29-1,TRBJ2-4,SVAETKNIQY
TRBV7-2,TRBJ1-5,ASSLNSDQPQH
TRBV4-1,TRBJ2-7,ASSLWTSGGSYEQY
TRBV3-1,TRBJ1-2,ASSQGFAGSYGYT
TRBV7-9,TRBJ1-2,ASSLAAGTYGYT
TRBV6-1,TRBJ2-1,ASSDVTGATYNEQF
TRBV29-1,TRBJ2-5,SALAWGIETQY
TRBV7-2,TRBJ2-1,ASSPRVVEQF
TRBV25-1,TRBJ2-7,ASSVTSSEQY
TRBV7-9,TRBJ2-5,ASSFGTGATQETQY
TRBV10-3,TRBJ2-2,AARASPDTGELF
TRBV29-1,TRBJ2-7,SVAQPHEQY
TRBV7-2,TRBJ2-3,VSSLGTGGDTQY
TRBV29-1,TRBJ1-5,SVRDSNQPQH
TRBV21-1,TRBJ2-7,ASSKDEGYEQY
TRBV4-2,TRBJ1-6,ASSQGQSGVRYNSPLH
TRBV9,TRBJ2-2,ASSARPDGSNTGEPF
TRBV20-1,TRBJ2-3,SASVQGTDTQY
TRBV5-1,TRBJ2-3,ASSLLGQPADTQY
TRBV5-1,TRBJ1-6,ASTEQDRNSPLH
TRBV6-5,TRBJ1-4,ASRTPQAPAEELF
TRBV6-1,TRBJ1-2,ASRDAGVTNYGYT
TRBV12-5,TRBJ1-2,ASGLHNYGYT
TRBV15,TRBJ2-3,ATRMTSGDTDTQY
TRBV7-3,TRBJ2-5,ASSLASGGRETQY
TRBV10-3,TRBJ2-5,AISAGTGTQETQY
TRBV2,TRBJ2-4,AEGTDGIKGDIQY
TRBV6-6,TRBJ2-2,ASTLPTVNTGELF
TRBV7-2,TRBJ2-3,ASSLLPGGTDTQY
TRBV5-6,TRBJ1-1,ASSFSGVATEAF
TRBV3-1,TRBJ2-2,ASSPNYANRGRELF
TRBV10-3,TRBJ2-5,AIGDSWETQY
TRBV12-3/TRBV12-4,TRBJ2-1,ASSFRGANEQF
TRBV7-2,TRBJ2-3,ASSLVSGGAYTDTRY
TRBV6-2/TRBV6-3,TRBJ2-3,ASSPSATTDTQY